The subject of this entry is one T cell receptor beta chain. Authors' data handling: Quantification of nucleated cells was approximated via reference gene primer amplification. Some clones are missing from TCRdb's copy, which holds only in-frame ones; the method was immunoSEQ multiplex PCR. V and J calls and clone size are copied from that table; D and trimming were computed from the DNA. The sample consists of approximately 220,000 clones, roughly 80% of them appearing once. Trimming took 4 bases from V and 5 from J; bases not matched to a gene: 8. This CDR3 contains 15 residues. Germline V CDR1 and CDR2: SGHTS, YDEGEE. This entry is derived from a study of blood T cell repertoires in COVID-19. Looking at the study overall: Samples came from the United States, Italy and Spain, spanning acute and convalescent COVID-19.

The sequencing sample was made of peripheral blood. The gene calls are TRBV5-8 and TRBJ2-5; 10 bases are shared with TRBD1. This TCR derives from a woman aged 55 to 70 with acute or convalescent COVID-19. The CDR3 sequence is CASSVPGQGKETQYF. CDR3 coding DNA: TGTGCCAGCAGCGTACCGGGACAGGGGAAGGAGACCCAGTACTTC. Variable domain in full (rest from reference TRBV5-8 and TRBJ2-5): EAGVTQSPTHLIKTRGQQATLRCSPISGHTSVYWYQQALGLGLQFLLWYDEGEERNRGNFPPRFSGRQFPNYSSELNVNALELEDSALYLCASSVPGQGKETQYFGPGTRLLVL.